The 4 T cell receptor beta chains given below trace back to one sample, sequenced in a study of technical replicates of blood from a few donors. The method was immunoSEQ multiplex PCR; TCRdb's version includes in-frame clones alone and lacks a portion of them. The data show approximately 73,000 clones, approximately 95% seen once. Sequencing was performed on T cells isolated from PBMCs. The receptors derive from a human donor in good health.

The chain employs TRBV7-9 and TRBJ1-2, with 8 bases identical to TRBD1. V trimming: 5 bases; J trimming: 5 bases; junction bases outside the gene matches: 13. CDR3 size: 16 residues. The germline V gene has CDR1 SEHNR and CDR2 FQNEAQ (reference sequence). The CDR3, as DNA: TGTGCCAGCAGCGCTATGCTGGGCAGGGGGCGGTATGGCTACACCTTC. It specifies CASSAMLGRGRYGYTF.

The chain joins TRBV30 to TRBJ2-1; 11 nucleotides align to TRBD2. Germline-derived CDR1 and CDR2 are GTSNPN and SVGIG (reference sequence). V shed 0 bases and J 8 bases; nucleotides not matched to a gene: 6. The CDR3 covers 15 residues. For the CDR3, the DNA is TGTGCCTGGAGTGTATGGGGTAGCGGGGGGGATGAGCAGTTCTTC. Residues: CAWSVWGSGGDEQFF. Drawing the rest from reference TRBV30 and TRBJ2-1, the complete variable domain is SQTIHQWPATLVQPVGSPLSLECTVEGTSNPNLYWYRQAAGRGLQLLFYSVGIGQISSEVPQNLSASRPQDRQFILSSKKLLLSDSGFYLCAWSVWGSGGDEQFFGPGTRLTVL.

CDR3 sequence reads: CATRLQGAYIQYF. The CDR3 nucleotides read TGTGCCACCCGCTTACAGGGGGCGTACATTCAGTACTTC. This chain links TRBV6-5 with TRBJ2-4; 9 bases map to TRBD1. The germline V gene encodes CDR1 MNHEY and CDR2 SVGAGI. V lost 10 bases, J lost 8 bases, and 9 bases stayed unmatched. The CDR3 covers 13 residues.

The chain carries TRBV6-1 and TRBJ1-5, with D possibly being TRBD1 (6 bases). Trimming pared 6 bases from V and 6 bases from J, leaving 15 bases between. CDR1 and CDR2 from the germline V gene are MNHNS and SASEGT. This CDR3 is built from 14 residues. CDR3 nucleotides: TGTGCCAGCAGCGCTAATCGCAGGGGTCAGCCCCAGCATTTT. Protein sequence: CASSANRRGQPQHF.